This TCR beta chain was found in a study of blood T cell repertoires in COVID-19. The V end lost 1 base, the J end lost 7 bases, and 11 bases lay between the germline ends. The CDR3 is 13 amino acids. This clone was counted only a few times. Original processing notes: For nucleated cells, counts were estimated from reference gene primer amplification. TCRdb's copy holds only in-frame clones and misses some; the assay was immunoSEQ multiplex PCR. The DNA was the basis for D and trimming; V, J and clone size are from that table. The data show 200,000 or so clones, approximately 82% seen once. The chain has TRBV12-3 or TRBV12-4 and TRBJ2-7; D is unresolved. This receptor was obtained from a human donor with acute or convalescent COVID-19. The donor label of this sample is uncertain. Sequenced sample: peripheral blood. CDR3 in amino acids: CASSLDVHREQYF. CDR3 sequence (DNA): TGTGCCAGCAGTTTAGATGTCCACCGGGAGCAGTACTTC.